Below, one T cell receptor (beta chain) is given with its context. As yet, its antigen is unknown. This sample was taken from a study of human T cells and chemical hapten exposure. Study context: The sensitizing agent was 2% DPC, placed on roughly 2 cm by roughly 2 cm of upper inner arm skin. Enrolled patients were predominantly female and had alopecia areata, totalis or universalis. Patches with 0.01% DPC went on the upper back, and the tests were read at 6 days.

Between the trimmed V and J ends, which lost 2 bases and 7 bases, there was a span of 12 bases. The CDR3 consists of 13 residues. Looked up from germline, CDR1 is KGHSH and CDR2 is LQKENI. Study findings and constraints: TCRs exceeding a frequency of 1 in 1000 stayed unchanged under DPC sensitization.

Time point noted: patch test 2, 6 weeks after DPC sensitization. Regarding treatment: therapeutic diphenylcyclopropenone sensitization with weekly scalp DPC. MiXCR, applied by TCRdb to the RACE reads, yields one record per CDR3 protein. The sample shows just over 350,000 distinct CDR3 sequences, about 6% of them seen only once. The receptor's source is a woman younger than 35 with alopecia areata. Some clones in this sample may be carry-over from other donors' samples. This material consisted of whole blood, taken in connection with sensitization to the hapten diphenylcyclopropenone (DPC). The chain carries TRBV18 and TRBJ2-7; a weak D match, TRBD1 (7 bases). CDR3 amino acids: CASSPNRGGEQYF. The DNA for the CDR3 is TGTGCCAGCTCACCAAACAGGGGAGGAGAGCAGTACTTC.